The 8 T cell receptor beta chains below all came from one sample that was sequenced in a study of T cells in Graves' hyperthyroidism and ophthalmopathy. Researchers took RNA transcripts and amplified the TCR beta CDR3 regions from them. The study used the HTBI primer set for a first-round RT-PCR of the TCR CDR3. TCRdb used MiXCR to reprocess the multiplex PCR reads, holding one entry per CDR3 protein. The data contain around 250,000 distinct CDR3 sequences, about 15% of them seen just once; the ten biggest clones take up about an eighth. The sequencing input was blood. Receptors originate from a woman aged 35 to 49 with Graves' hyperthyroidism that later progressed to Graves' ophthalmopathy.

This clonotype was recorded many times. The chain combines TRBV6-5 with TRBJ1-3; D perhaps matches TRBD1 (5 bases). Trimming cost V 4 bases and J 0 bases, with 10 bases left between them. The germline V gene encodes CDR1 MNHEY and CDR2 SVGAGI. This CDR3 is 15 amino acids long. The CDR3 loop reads CASSSSGPSGNTIYF. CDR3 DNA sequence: TGTGCCAGCAGTTCATCAGGGCCCTCTGGAAACACCATATATTTT.

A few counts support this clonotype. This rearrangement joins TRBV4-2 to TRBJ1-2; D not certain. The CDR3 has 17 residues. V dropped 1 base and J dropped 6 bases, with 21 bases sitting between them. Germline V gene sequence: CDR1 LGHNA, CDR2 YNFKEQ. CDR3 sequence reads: CASSQVYSLLPVDGYTF. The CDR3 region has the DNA TGTGCCAGCAGCCAAGTTTATTCACTTTTACCAGTGGATGGCTACACCTTC.

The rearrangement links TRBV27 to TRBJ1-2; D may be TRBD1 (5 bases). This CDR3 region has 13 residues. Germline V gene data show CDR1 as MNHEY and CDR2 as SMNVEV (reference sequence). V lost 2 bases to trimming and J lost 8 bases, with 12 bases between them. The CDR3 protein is CASSLGGEAGYTF. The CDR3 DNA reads TGTGCCAGCAGTTTAGGAGGGGAGGCGGGCTACACCTTC.

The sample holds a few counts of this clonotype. CDR3 DNA: TGTGCCTCCCGGACAGGGCTTAACTATGGCTACACCTTC. Amino acids: CASRTGLNYGYTF. The chain joins TRBV10-3 to TRBJ1-2; 8 bases are shared with TRBD1. J gave up 1 base and V 11 bases, and 6 bases lay outside the gene matches. The CDR3 has 13 amino acids. The germline gives CDR1 ENHRY, CDR2 SYGVKD.

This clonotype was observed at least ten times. The CDR3 DNA reads TGTGCCAGCAGACAGACTAGCGGGAGCTCCTACGAGCAGTACTTC. Protein: CASRQTSGSSYEQYF. The chain joins TRBV6-1 to TRBJ2-7, with 12 nucleotides matching TRBD2. CDR1 is MNHNS, CDR2 SASEGT, per germline. This CDR3 has 15 amino acids. The J segment lost 0 bases and the V segment lost 6 bases, leaving 3 bases of the junction unmatched.

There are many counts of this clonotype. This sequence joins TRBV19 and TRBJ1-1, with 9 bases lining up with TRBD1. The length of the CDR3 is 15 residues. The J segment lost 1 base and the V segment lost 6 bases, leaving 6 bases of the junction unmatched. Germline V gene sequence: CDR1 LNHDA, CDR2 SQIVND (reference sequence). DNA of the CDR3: TGTGCCAGTAGCATTTGGGACAGGGCGAACACTGAAGCTTTCTTT. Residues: CASSIWDRANTEAFF.

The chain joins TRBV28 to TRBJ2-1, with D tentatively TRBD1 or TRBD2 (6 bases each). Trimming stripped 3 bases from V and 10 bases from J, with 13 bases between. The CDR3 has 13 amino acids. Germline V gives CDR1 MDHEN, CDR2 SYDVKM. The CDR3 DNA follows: TGTGCCAGCAGTTTGGGGGCGGGGCAGGAGCAGTTCTTC. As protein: CASSLGAGQEQFF.

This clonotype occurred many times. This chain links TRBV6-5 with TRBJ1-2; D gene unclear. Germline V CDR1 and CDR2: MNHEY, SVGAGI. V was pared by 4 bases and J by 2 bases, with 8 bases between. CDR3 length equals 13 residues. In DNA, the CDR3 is TGTGCCAGCAGTTTATCGGGGAACTATGGCTACACCTTC. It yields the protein CASSLSGNYGYTF.